This T cell receptor (beta chain) was profiled in a study of technical replicates of blood from a few donors (dated by TCRdb to about 2017). The protocol used for the library was the immunoSEQ multiplex PCR assay. In TCRdb, the immuneACCESS table is reduced to in-frame sequences with V and J assigned. These tables do not hold every clone; where another copy was compared, an unresolved V gene accounts for under half, and the others remain unexplained. In all, the sample holds around 60,000 clones, and 80% to 95% of those were seen once. More than 4% of the sample is in the top ten clones. According to the germline V gene (reference sequence), CDR1 reads LNHDA and CDR2 reads SQIVND. The CDR3 numbers 16 residues from cysteine through phenylalanine. The DNA shown is the 48-base CDR3, in frame from base 1. The trim is 7 bases for V and 4 bases for J, with a gap of 21 bases between the germline ends. About this clone itself: The clone's antigen remains unknown. Qualities for individual bases were not recorded, and no much larger clone is one base off.

The rearrangement combines TRBV19 with TRBJ2-3; 6 matching bases give a weak D call of TRBD1. The TCR originated in a human donor in good health. Some clones in this sample may be carry-over from other donors' samples. Sequencing was performed on PBMCs. The bases are TGTGCCAGTACCCCGAACAGGGTGATAACTCCAGATACGCAGTATTTT. Translation gives CASTPNRVITPDTQYF.